This T cell receptor (beta chain) was sequenced during a study of CD8 T cells in ankylosing spondylitis. Study-wide results and limits: Prior literature has documented some motif variants in synovial fluid and blood from reactive arthritis.

This CDR3 is 15 amino acids long. The junction had 11 bases not matched to a gene; V was cut back by 4 bases and J by 7 bases. Germline V lookup: CDR1 DFQATT, CDR2 SNEGSKA (reference sequence). As to this clonotype: The antigen is not known.

TCRdb recomputed calls from the 5' RACE reads with MiXCR, one row per CDR3 protein. The sample holds fewer than 250,000 distinct CDR3 sequences; roughly 24% are singletons and the top ten take about 6.9%. Sequencing input: blood, either unsorted or a sorted T cell fraction (not recorded which). The V call is TRBV20-1, the J call TRBJ2-1; 9 bases match TRBD2. The origin of this receptor is a male donor with ankylosing spondylitis or in good health (not recorded which). As DNA, the CDR3 is TGCAGTGCTAAGGTGTTTAGCGGGAGTAGGAATGAGCAGTTCTTC. Protein: CSAKVFSGSRNEQFF.